This T cell receptor beta chain was obtained from a study of blood T cell repertoires in COVID-19. CDR1 is SGHAT, CDR2 FQNNGV, per germline. CDR3 size: 17 residues. Trimming took 0 bases from V and 5 from J; bases not matched to a gene: 11. Authors' data handling: Reference gene primer amplification in the assay estimated nucleated cell counts. Sequencing used immunoSEQ multiplex PCR; TCRdb keeps in-frame clones, though not all of them. From that table come the V and J calls and clone size; the DNA was used to work out D and trimming. This repertoire shows more than 200,000 clones, 88% found once; its top ten account for approximately 3.5%.

This chain connects TRBV11-2 to TRBJ2-3, with 7 bases aligning to TRBD1. Sequenced input: PBMCs or T cells enriched from blood (not recorded which). The TCR originated in a woman aged 25 to 39 who had been exposed to COVID-19. CDR3 sequence: CASSLDFAGWDRDTQYF. The CDR3 DNA reads as TGTGCCAGCAGCTTAGATTTCGCTGGGTGGGACAGAGATACGCAGTATTTT.